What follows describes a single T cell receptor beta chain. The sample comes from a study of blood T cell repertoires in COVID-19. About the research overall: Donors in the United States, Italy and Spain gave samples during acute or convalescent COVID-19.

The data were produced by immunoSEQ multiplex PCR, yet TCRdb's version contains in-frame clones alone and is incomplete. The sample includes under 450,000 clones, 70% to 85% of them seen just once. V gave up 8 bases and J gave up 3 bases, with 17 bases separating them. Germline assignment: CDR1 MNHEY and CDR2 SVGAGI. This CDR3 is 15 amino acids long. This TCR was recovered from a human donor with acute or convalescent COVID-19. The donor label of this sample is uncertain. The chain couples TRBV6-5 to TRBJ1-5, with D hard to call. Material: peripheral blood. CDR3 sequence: CASLKRPRINQPQHF. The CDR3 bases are TGTGCCAGCTTAAAGCGGCCCCGAATCAATCAGCCCCAGCATTTT.